A single sample gave rise to the 27 T cell receptor beta chains below, sequenced in a study of immune characterization of retroperitoneal liposarcoma. TCRdb recomputed calls from the PCR reads with MiXCR, one row per CDR3 protein. The sample carries approximately 11,000 distinct CDR3 sequences, more than 25% recorded once. The sample was blood. The receptors shown here come from a male donor with retroperitoneal liposarcoma.

The V call is TRBV6-6, the J call TRBJ2-3, with TRBD2 identical over 10 bases. J lost 6 bases, V lost 6 bases, and 6 bases had no gene match. The V gene's germline CDR1 is MNHNY and CDR2 SVGAGI (reference sequence). The CDR3 is 14 amino acids. The CDR3 sequence: CASSLAGGRDTQYF. In nucleotides, the CDR3 is TGTGCCAGCAGCTTAGCGGGAGGTAGGGATACGCAGTATTTT.

In this sample, this clonotype turned up a few times. The CDR3 DNA sequence: TGTGCCAGCAGTGACGGCGGCAGAAACTACGAGCAGTACTTC. Its translation is CASSDGGRNYEQYF. V and J are TRBV6-1 and TRBJ2-1; D remains unclear. The J call may be faulty, since TRBJ2-7 better matches the DNA end. Germline V lookup: CDR1 MNHNS, CDR2 SASEGT. This CDR3 contains 14 residues.

This clonotype was detected ten times or more. The rearrangement joins TRBV6-6 to TRBJ2-2, with TRBD1 matching 8 bases. This CDR3 has 14 amino acids. Germline V gene data show CDR1 as MNHNY and CDR2 as SVGAGI (reference sequence). V lost 5 bases and J lost 6; bases outside the gene matches: 5. In DNA form, the CDR3 reads TGTGCCAGCAGTGACAGGGGCTCTCCCGGGGAGCTGTTTTTT. Translated: CASSDRGSPGELFF.

For this clonotype: One end of the junction is discordant with germline, which a read error may explain. V is TRBV4-1 and J is TRBJ2-1, with a possible D match to TRBD1 (6 bases). The assigned J gene may be wrong: the sequence end matches TRBJ2-5 better. Germline assignment: CDR1 MGHRA and CDR2 YSYEKL. The CDR3 is made up of 13 amino acids. The CDR3 loop reads CASSQGGFETQYF. CDR3 bases: TGTGCCAGCAGCCAAGGGGGATTCGAGACCCAGTACTTC.

This clonotype was observed many times. The chain recombines TRBV6-1 with TRBJ2-2; TRBD2 matches 15 bases. The CDR3 spans 17 residues. Germline V gene lookup returns CDR1 MNHNS and CDR2 SASEGT. With V trimmed by 6 bases and J by 1 base, 3 bases remained unmatched. The CDR3 is CASSRTSGGGNTGELFF. In DNA form, the CDR3 reads TGTGCCAGCAGCCGGACTAGCGGGGGGGGGAACACCGGGGAGCTGTTTTTT.

This rearrangement joins TRBV19 to TRBJ1-1; 7 nucleotides line up with TRBD1. V lost 2 bases, J lost 3 bases, and 6 bases stayed unmatched. The V gene's germline CDR1 is LNHDA and CDR2 SQIVND (reference sequence). The CDR3 covers 15 residues. The CDR3 bases are TGTGCCAGTAGTATATCGGCAGGGGGTGACACTGAAGCTTTCTTT. Amino acid sequence: CASSISAGGDTEAFF.

This clonotype has just a few counts. This chain links TRBV6-6 with TRBJ1-1; TRBD1 matches at 8 bases. The V gene end was trimmed by 2 bases and the J gene end by 3 bases; junction bases not matched to a gene: 5. Germline CDR1 and CDR2: MNHNY and SVGAGI (reference sequence). The CDR3 covers 15 residues. DNA for the CDR3: TGTGCCAGCAGTTACCGAAGACAGGGGCACACTGAAGCTTTCTTT. Its translation is CASSYRRQGHTEAFF.

This clonotype is categorized as medium-sized. The chain joins TRBV12-5 to TRBJ2-1, with 9 positions matching TRBD2. The J call may not be correct, given that the DNA end is closer to TRBJ2-5. Germline lookup yields CDR1 LGHNT and CDR2 FRNRAP. The CDR3 runs 13 residues. CDR3 protein: CASAHSGGETQYF. For the CDR3, the DNA is TGTGCTAGTGCCCACAGCGGGGGGGAGACCCAGTACTTC.

The chain joins TRBV6-1 to TRBJ1-2; tentative D call: TRBD1 (5 bases). Looked up from germline, CDR1 is MNHNS and CDR2 is SASEGT. This CDR3 spans 14 amino acids. The CDR3 loop is CASAGKAARYGYTF. The DNA for the CDR3 is TGTGCAAGTGCAGGGAAGGCAGCGCGCTATGGCTACACCTTC.

This clonotype came up a few times. J is TRBJ2-3 and V is TRBV6-6; D unclear. The germline V and J ends were trimmed by 2 bases and 0 bases, with 9 bases remaining between them. Germline V CDR1 and CDR2: MNHNY, SVGAGI (reference sequence). The CDR3 has 15 amino acids. CDR3 coding DNA: TGTGCCAGCAGTTACGAAAGCCCTAGCACAGATACGCAGTATTTT. This codes for CASSYESPSTDTQYF.

In its sample, this clonotype was seen once. The chain recombines TRBV4-1 with TRBJ1-1, with 7 bases aligning to TRBD1. CDR1 and CDR2 (germline): MGHRA, YSYEKL. The ends lost 2 bases at V and 5 bases at J; junction bases unmatched: 8. The CDR3 has 15 amino acids. The CDR3 here is CASSQRTGLSTEAFF. The DNA of the CDR3 is TGCGCCAGCAGCCAAAGGACAGGTCTTTCGACTGAAGCTTTCTTT.

Remarks on this clonotype: Mismatch with germline at one junction end may stem from a read error. J is TRBJ2-1 and V is TRBV5-3; TRBD1 matches at 7 bases. TRBV5-3 is an ORF; its function is uncertain. The CDR3 totals 15 residues. The CDR3 DNA reads TGTGCCAGCAGCTTGTACAGGGGTTCCTACAATGAGCAGTTCTTC. Translating gives CASSLYRGSYNEQFF.

This rearrangement joins TRBV4-2 to TRBJ2-1; 9 bases are a match to TRBD2. The DNA matches TRBJ2-5 better at its end, which makes the J call doubtful. CDR1 is LGHNA and CDR2 is YNFKEQ in the germline V gene. This CDR3 contains 18 residues. This chain's CDR3 is CASSQDLAGGKYQETQYF. In DNA, the CDR3 is TGTGCCAGCAGCCAAGATTTGGCGGGGGGGAAGTACCAAGAGACCCAGTACTTC.

In its sample, this clonotype ranks as medium-sized. This chain links TRBV12-3 or TRBV12-4 with TRBJ2-1; 12 bases agree with TRBD2. The DNA end is a closer match to TRBJ2-7, so the J assignment may be wrong. CDR3 length: 22 amino acids. The CDR3 region has the DNA TGTGCCAGCAGTTCCTCCCCGGGGCTAGCGGGGGGGCGGCAGCGATTACACAATGAGCAGTACTTC. Its protein product is CASSSSPGLAGGRQRLHNEQYF.

The rearrangement uses TRBV6-1 and TRBJ1-2, with D tentatively TRBD1 (5 bases). Trimming took 6 bases from V and 6 from J, leaving 17 bases between them. Germline values: CDR1 MNHNS, CDR2 SASEGT. The CDR3 totals 14 residues. CDR3 in amino acids: CASSPGTYFHGYTF. CDR3 bases: TGTGCCAGCAGCCCCGGGACCTATTTCCATGGCTACACCTTC.

The sample holds a few counts of this clonotype. The V gene is TRBV12-3 or TRBV12-4, the J gene TRBJ2-3; possibly TRBD1 or TRBD2 for D (5 bases each). The V gene lost 5 bases and the J gene lost 2 bases, with 11 bases spanning the gap. CDR3 size: 14 residues. CDR3 loop: CASSHRDHTDTQYF. Written as DNA, the CDR3 is TGTGCCAGCAGTCACCGGGACCACACAGATACGCAGTATTTT.

This clonotype was detected ten times or more. The rearrangement uses TRBV27 and TRBJ2-1; the D gene is possibly TRBD2 (6 bases). This CDR3 is built from 16 residues. V lost 1 base and J lost 0, with 10 bases in between. Per the germline V gene, CDR1 is MNHEY and CDR2 is SMNVEV (reference sequence). DNA of the CDR3: TGTGCCAGCAGTTTATACACTAGCTCCTCCTACAATGAGCAGTTCTTC. As protein: CASSLYTSSSYNEQFF.

This clonotype was detected ten times or more. This sequence joins TRBV6-1 and TRBJ2-3; TRBD2 aligns across 10 bases. CDR3 size: 18 residues. The ends lost 8 bases at V and 1 base at J; junction bases unmatched: 15. The germline V gene encodes CDR1 MNHNS and CDR2 SASEGT. The DNA for the CDR3 is TGTGCCAGCCCTCCCACGTTGGGGCTAGCGGGGGGCACAGATACGCAGTATTTT. It is translated as CASPPTLGLAGGTDTQYF.

This clonotype was seen once. The chain is built from TRBV6-4 and TRBJ2-2; the D call may be TRBD1 or TRBD2 (5 bases each). This CDR3 is built from 13 residues. The germline gives CDR1 MRHNA, CDR2 SNTAGT. Trimming pared 5 bases from V and 3 bases from J, leaving 7 bases between. CDR3 protein: CASSRDHTGELFF. In nucleotides, the CDR3 is TGTGCCAGCAGTCGGGACCACACCGGGGAGCTGTTTTTT.

This clonotype qualifies as medium-sized. The chain couples TRBV27 to TRBJ2-1, with 10 bases lining up with TRBD2. Germline V gene sequence: CDR1 MNHEY, CDR2 SMNVEV (reference sequence). With 6 bases clipped from V and 2 bases from J, the junction kept 7 bases outside the gene matches. The CDR3 has 16 amino acids. CDR3 protein: CASSSVLAGAYNEQFF. The CDR3 bases are TGTGCCAGCAGCTCGGTTCTAGCGGGGGCCTACAATGAGCAGTTCTTC.

The chain carries TRBV3-1 and TRBJ2-3, with D perhaps matching TRBD1 or TRBD2 (5 bases each). Trimming took 2 bases from V and 1 from J, leaving 13 bases between them. The CDR3 spans 16 residues. Germline V gene data show CDR1 as LGHDT and CDR2 as YNNKEL (reference sequence). The CDR3 region is CASSQPIGAGTDTQYF. As DNA, the CDR3 is TGTGCCAGCAGCCAACCGATCGGGGCTGGCACAGATACGCAGTATTTT.

This clonotype was counted ten times or more. The rearrangement joins TRBV6-4 to TRBJ1-6; no definite D call. V gave up 2 bases and J gave up 7 bases, with 6 bases separating them. The V gene's germline CDR1 is MRHNA and CDR2 SNTAGT. CDR3 length: 13 amino acids. The CDR3 reads CASSDAPNSPLHF. In DNA, the CDR3 is TGTGCCAGCAGTGACGCCCCAAATTCACCCCTCCACTTT.

This clonotype showed up just a few times. The chain has TRBV12-3 or TRBV12-4 and TRBJ2-1; 9 bases fit TRBD1. Losses at the gene ends were 4 bases for V and 3 bases for J; bases not matched to a gene: 7. The CDR3 sequence is 16 residues long. The CDR3 DNA sequence: TGTGCCAGCAGTTCCCGGACAGGGGTTAGCTACAATGAGCAGTTCTTC. Its protein product is CASSSRTGVSYNEQFF.

The chain employs TRBV4-1 and TRBJ2-1; the match to TRBD2 covers 13 bases. Germline lookup yields CDR1 MGHRA and CDR2 YSYEKL. With 3 bases clipped from V and 7 bases from J, the junction kept 3 bases outside the gene matches. The CDR3 consists of 15 residues. The chain's CDR3 is CASSQTSGGMNEQFF. The CDR3 coding sequence is TGCGCCAGCAGCCAGACTAGCGGGGGGATGAATGAGCAGTTCTTC.

CDR3 bases: TGTGCCAGCAGTTATCCTAACACCGGGGAGCTGTTTTTT. Translation: CASSYPNTGELFF. The chain employs TRBV27 and TRBJ2-2; D ambiguous. Germline CDR1 MNHEY, CDR2 SMNVEV (reference sequence). This CDR3 has 13 amino acids. V dropped 4 bases and J dropped 2 bases, with 5 bases sitting between them.

In this sample, this clonotype turned up a few times. The chain has TRBV6-2 or TRBV6-3 and TRBJ2-3; D possibly corresponds to TRBD1 (6 bases). Trimming left V 5 bases short and J 0 bases short, with 15 bases between. In germline, CDR1 is MNHEY, CDR2 SVGEGT. CDR3 size: 16 residues. DNA of the CDR3: TGTGCCAGCAGTGGCTCCTGGGGGCGCAGCACAGATACGCAGTATTTT. It yields the protein CASSGSWGRSTDTQYF.

Turning to this clonotype: A read error is possible here, since a much larger clone lies one base away. This chain uses TRBV6-2 or TRBV6-3 with TRBJ2-2; D not certain. This CDR3 has 17 residues. Germline assignment: CDR1 MNHEY and CDR2 SVGEGT. CDR3 nucleotide sequence: TGTGTCAGCAGTTACATCGGCACCCTGCGTGACACCGGGGAGCTGTTTTTT. Protein product: CVSSYIGTLRDTGELFF.